The present entry profiles one T cell receptor beta chain with its context. Its binding antigen is unknown. Base quality data are lacking; no much larger clone is found one base away. This sample's treatment or condition label indicates: suppressive antiretroviral therapy. Cells were stimulated with anti-CD3/anti-CD28 magnetic beads as a nonspecific positive control representing the CD4+ T cell repertoire. Responding CD4+ T cells were sorted on the basis of upregulation of both CD40 ligand and CD69. HIV-1-infected adults in whom suppressive ART had been started during chronic infection were enrolled as participants. For at least 4 years, participants had undetectable plasma HIV-1 RNA, below 50 copies/mL. To be included, a participant needed positive CMV serology and a CD4+ T cell count above 400 cells/uL. Before stimulation, PBMCs were isolated using density centrifugation and depleted of CD8+ T cells. CD8-depleted PBMCs were stimulated for about 17 hours with anti-CD28/CD49d costimulation, CD40-blocking antibody and enfuvirtide to prevent new infections. Cell sorting was performed on a Beckman Coulter MoFlo Legacy or XDP sorter, and dead cells were excluded with propidium iodide. The QIAamp DNA Mini Kit was used for genomic DNA extraction from samples above one million cells, and the Quick-DNA Microprep Kit was used otherwise.

V loses 7 bases of germline sequence and J loses 9 bases, and the interval between the two ends is 19 bases. CDR3 length: 15 amino acids, cysteine to phenylalanine. Of all the DNA, just the CDR3 is kept, 45 bases in frame from base 1. Sequences MNHEY (CDR1) and SVGAGI (CDR2) are obtained from the germline V gene. The data were obtained in a study of persistence of HIV-infected CD4 T cells (dated by TCRdb to about 2020). Background for the entire study: The median time the participants had spent on suppressive ART was 8 years. Apart from a couple of participants who underwent leukapheresis at a single time point, peripheral blood samples of up to about 180 mL were collected from participants at multiple time points. The study isolated CMV- and HIV-1 Gag-responding CD4+ T cells from ART-treated individuals to examine antigen-driven clonal expansion of HIV-1-infected cells. Proviral sequencing was used to assess clonality among infected cells, whereas TCRbeta sequencing gauged the clonality of all cells within each sorted population. Anti-CD3/anti-CD28 stimulation activated a higher proportion of cells, with a lower memory fraction, than antigen stimulation. Cross-participant TCR cluster analysis included roughly 8 participants for CMV and 6 or 7 participants for Gag.

The immunoSEQ hsTCRB assay version 4 in survey mode was used to sequence TCRbeta repertoires from genomic DNA. Genomic DNA was diluted to approximately 10 ng/uL, and up to 1 ug per sample was used for TCRbeta sequencing. The study's own analysis went as follows. TCRbeta data were analyzed in ImmunoSeq Analyzer 3.0, with diversity computed on productive nucleotide rearrangements. The improved Chao index was used to estimate lower-bound TCR diversity, and the Gini coefficient was used to estimate clonality using the Immunarch R package. Different nucleotide rearrangements encoding the same CDR3beta amino acid sequence were treated as distinct clonotypes. TCRbeta sequences significantly enriched in antigen-responding cells relative to anti-CD3/anti-CD28-activated cells were identified by differential abundance analysis. GLIPH2 clustered TCRs by predicted peptide-MHC specificity, both within individual participants and across merged participant data sets. TCRdb stores this immuneACCESS table with in-frame sequences only. Part of the clones is absent; in the studies checked, under half of the shortfall reflects unresolved V genes, and no reason is known for the rest. V and J calls and clone size are as listed in that table; D and trimming were resolved from the DNA. The sample records roughly 43,000 clones, about 89% of which are singletons. The ten largest clones take up approximately 1.8% of the sample.

The investigation overall reported the following: Degenerate expanded CDR3beta sequences were enriched in antigen-responding cells, suggesting convergent selection of CD4+ responses to CMV and Gag. A correlation was observed between TCR oligoclonality and proviral oligoclonality within the same sorted populations. Only a small number of individuals took part in the study, and the range of antigens tested was limited. Bulk TCR analyses could not be limited to the rare CMV-responding cells that actually contained HIV-1 proviruses. TCRbeta richness in CMV- and Gag-responding cells was significantly lower than in anti-CD3/anti-CD28-responding cells; CMV-responding cells had higher oligoclonality than CD3/CD28-stimulated and Gag-responding cells.

The V gene is TRBV6-5 and the J gene is TRBJ1-6; no D gene can be assigned with confidence. The TCR originated in an adult man with HIV who was CMV-seropositive. The material was CD4+ T cells sorted from PBMCs after roughly 18-hour stimulation, obtained from a patient who received antiretroviral therapy. The cell subset or site label here, explained by the study, means: CD40L+CD69+ CD4 T cells responding to anti-CD3/anti-CD28 beads, representing the overall repertoire. For the CDR3, the sequence is CASTPSRSDSSPLHF. The nucleotide sequence is TGTGCCAGCACTCCGTCGCGGTCAGACTCTTCACCCCTCCACTTT.